These T cell receptor beta chains were read from a single sample in a study of a mutant IDH1 vaccine in newly diagnosed glioma. The data were produced by immunoSEQ multiplex PCR, yet TCRdb's version contains in-frame clones alone and is incomplete. The table records about 72,000 clones, 84% of them present only once. Antigens of these TCRs are unknown. This specimen was PBMCs, taken from a glioma patient whose treatment included an IDH1 peptide vaccine. Every receptor here comes from a man younger than 35 with glioma. CDR3s leave out the opening cysteine and the closing phenylalanine or tryptophan.

V gene: TRBV19; J gene: TRBJ2-7; CDR3 length: 13; CDR3 protein: ASSITSSGTYEQY
V gene: TRBV27; J gene: TRBJ2-1; CDR3 length: 12; CDR3 protein: ASSPDRAYNEQF
V gene: TRBV7-2; J gene: TRBJ1-6; CDR3 length: 13; CDR3 protein: ASSPGTGYYSPLH
V gene: TRBV10-3; J gene: TRBJ1-1; CDR3 length: 15; CDR3 protein: AISERGQGRRNTEAF
V gene: TRBV30; J gene: TRBJ1-2; CDR3 length: 10; CDR3 protein: ARGLQGNGYT
V gene: TRBV18; J gene: TRBJ1-1; CDR3 length: 14; CDR3 protein: ASSPRPELRNTEAF
V gene: TRBV2; J gene: TRBJ2-7; CDR3 length: 13; CDR3 protein: ASSYDRANSYEQY
V gene: TRBV5-5; J gene: TRBJ2-7; CDR3 length: 15; CDR3 protein: ASSSHTSGTALREQY
V gene: TRBV5-5; J gene: TRBJ1-2; CDR3 length: 12; CDR3 protein: ASSSKTANYGYT
V gene: TRBV6-5; J gene: TRBJ1-1; CDR3 length: 13; CDR3 protein: ASSYSRGGWTEAF
V gene: TRBV30; J gene: TRBJ1-5; CDR3 length: 11; CDR3 protein: AWSGSLNQPQH
V gene: TRBV7-2; J gene: TRBJ1-5; CDR3 length: 13; CDR3 protein: ASSLWGGSNQPQH
V gene: TRBV7-3; J gene: TRBJ2-2; CDR3 length: 13; CDR3 protein: ASSFGTGVTGELF
V gene: TRBV28; J gene: TRBJ1-4; CDR3 length: 13; CDR3 protein: ASSPRRGVGEKLF
V gene: TRBV5-6; J gene: TRBJ1-4; CDR3 length: 12; CDR3 protein: ASSLQGLGEKLF
V gene: TRBV7-2; J gene: TRBJ2-1; CDR3 length: 15; CDR3 protein: ASSLGFERGDRNEQF
V gene: TRBV27; J gene: TRBJ2-7; CDR3 length: 11; CDR3 protein: ATSSGAYYEQY
V gene: TRBV19; J gene: TRBJ2-1; CDR3 length: 14; CDR3 protein: ASTSSYTSSYNEQF
V gene: TRBV7-3; J gene: TRBJ1-3; CDR3 length: 12; CDR3 protein: ASSLVGFGNTIY
V gene: TRBV30; J gene: TRBJ1-1; CDR3 length: 10; CDR3 protein: AWSSVNTEAF
V gene: TRBV7-6; J gene: TRBJ1-5; CDR3 length: 13; CDR3 protein: ASSLGQGGHQPQH
V gene: TRBV10-3; J gene: TRBJ1-6; CDR3 length: 14; CDR3 protein: AISELGQGGNSPLH
V gene: TRBV2; J gene: TRBJ2-3; CDR3 length: 13; CDR3 protein: ASSGSLAGGDTQY
V gene: TRBV9; J gene: TRBJ2-1; CDR3 length: 12; CDR3 protein: ASSAHRELGEQF
V gene: TRBV19; J gene: TRBJ1-1; CDR3 length: 13; CDR3 protein: ASSIDSGVIAEAF
V gene: TRBV9; J gene: TRBJ1-1; CDR3 length: 12; CDR3 protein: ASSPRLMNTEAF
V gene: TRBV7-6; J gene: TRBJ1-1; CDR3 length: 10; CDR3 protein: ASSGQGAKAF
V gene: TRBV7-2; J gene: TRBJ2-7; CDR3 length: 12; CDR3 protein: ASSLGQGINEQY
V gene: TRBV5-1; J gene: TRBJ1-4; CDR3 length: 13; CDR3 protein: ASSFPGTAPGKLF
V gene: TRBV4-2; J gene: TRBJ1-2; CDR3 length: 14; CDR3 protein: ASSQVSGAPRVGYT
V gene: TRBV6-5; J gene: TRBJ2-2; CDR3 length: 13; CDR3 protein: ASSTDRGRTGELF
V gene: TRBV19; J gene: TRBJ2-7; CDR3 length: 13; CDR3 protein: ASSTLPTGPYEQY
V gene: TRBV6-1; J gene: TRBJ1-2; CDR3 length: 11; CDR3 protein: ASSEREAGGYT
V gene: TRBV6-5; J gene: TRBJ1-5; CDR3 length: 11; CDR3 protein: ASSFGRNQPQH
V gene: TRBV6-5; J gene: TRBJ1-5; CDR3 length: 13; CDR3 protein: ASSKQGIRNQPQH
V gene: TRBV11-2; J gene: TRBJ2-3; CDR3 length: 10; CDR3 protein: ASSLTTDTQY
V gene: TRBV7-2; J gene: TRBJ2-7; CDR3 length: 12; CDR3 protein: ASSLLRGSYEQY
V gene: TRBV7-3; J gene: TRBJ2-2; CDR3 length: 11; CDR3 protein: ASSFGGSGELF
V gene: TRBV4-1; J gene: TRBJ1-1; CDR3 length: 14; CDR3 protein: ASSQEPADRVTEAF
V gene: TRBV13; J gene: TRBJ2-1; CDR3 length: 9; CDR3 protein: ASSSSNEQF
V gene: TRBV5-4; J gene: TRBJ1-2; CDR3 length: 15; CDR3 protein: ASSLRGALGDNYGYT
V gene: TRBV6-5; J gene: TRBJ2-1; CDR3 length: 12; CDR3 protein: ASSYWKAYNEQF
V gene: TRBV30; J gene: TRBJ1-6; CDR3 length: 11; CDR3 protein: AWSVTEGRPLH
V gene: TRBV27; J gene: TRBJ1-6; CDR3 length: 14; CDR3 protein: ASSPLGTGKSSPLH
V gene: TRBV7-2; J gene: TRBJ2-1; CDR3 length: 13; CDR3 protein: ASSLLADSYNEQF
V gene: TRBV18; J gene: TRBJ1-2; CDR3 length: 13; CDR3 protein: ASSPLDLPLSGYT
V gene: TRBV9; J gene: TRBJ2-2; CDR3 length: 15; CDR3 protein: ASSVPSTDLNTGELF
V gene: TRBV29-1; J gene: TRBJ1-1; CDR3 length: 12; CDR3 protein: SVPRQGKNTEAF
V gene: TRBV7-6; J gene: TRBJ1-4; CDR3 length: 13; CDR3 protein: ASSPRTGLNEKLF
V gene: TRBV7-9; J gene: TRBJ1-3; CDR3 length: 12; CDR3 protein: ASSFTESGNTIY
V gene: TRBV2; J gene: TRBJ1-1; CDR3 length: 9; CDR3 protein: APLSGTEAF
V gene: TRBV7-2; J gene: TRBJ1-2; CDR3 length: 9; CDR3 protein: ASSSDRAET
V gene: TRBV5-6; J gene: TRBJ2-3; CDR3 length: 12; CDR3 protein: ASSQSGFTDTQY
V gene: TRBV5-5; J gene: TRBJ2-1; CDR3 length: 13; CDR3 protein: ASSWGTAFYNEQF
V gene: TRBV9; J gene: TRBJ1-1; CDR3 length: 14; CDR3 protein: ASSVYGEPRNTEAF